This TCR beta chain was identified in a study of T cell repertoires in cytomegalovirus infection. Whole-study context: HLA-B-restricted CMV epitopes that are well studied, plus recently identified HLA-C-restricted ones, were used by the study. CMV infection and matching HLA type were both indicated by public TCR beta signatures.

TCRdb independently ran MiXCR on the reads; one entry per CDR3 protein. Of about 500,000 distinct CDR3 sequences in the sample, about 33% were seen once. The CDR3 extends over 16 amino acids. Trimming removed 0 bases from V and 3 bases from J; junction bases left unmatched: 6. CDR1 is SGHRS and CDR2 is YFSETQ in the germline V gene. Study results and caveats: Dominant in the ex vivo response were TCR beta clonotypes restricted by HLA-C and specific for CMV. Using cumulative public TCR beta family frequency, the authors identified those who carried CMV together with the relevant HLA.

This clonotype showed up just a few times. The target antigen is unknown. This clonotype was obtained from a human donor in good health (CMV status not recorded). Some clones in this sample may be carry-over from other donors' samples. This specimen was cultured PBMCs, taken from culture after CMV antigen stimulation. The V call is TRBV5-1, the J call TRBJ2-3; 8 bases line up with TRBD2. The CDR3 is CASSLGAGVVTDTQYF. The CDR3 DNA follows: TGCGCCAGCAGCTTGGGAGCGGGAGTTGTAACAGATACGCAGTATTTT.